Following are 32 T cell receptor beta chains from one sample sequenced in a study of OX40 agonist ivuxolimab in advanced cancers. Sequencing used immunoSEQ multiplex PCR; TCRdb keeps in-frame clones, though not all of them. The sample comprises over 55,000 clones, roughly 82% of which are singletons, and 2.4% rests with the top ten. Sequences were derived from CD4+ or CD8+ T cells sorted from blood, sampled in a trial of the OX40 agonist ivuxolimab. Source of these receptors: an adult with an advanced solid tumor such as melanoma, head and neck, liver or kidney cancer.

The V and J genes are TRBV13 and TRBJ2-5, with a possible D match to TRBD2 (7 bases). Germline V gives CDR1 PRHDT, CDR2 FYEKMQ (reference sequence). V lost 11 bases to trimming and J lost 5 bases, with 18 bases between them. The CDR3 is made up of 13 amino acids. CDR3 coding DNA: TGTGCCTCAGCCTGGACTAGGGGGGAGACCCAGTACTTC. Translating gives CASAWTRGETQYF.

V usage is TRBV9 and J usage is TRBJ1-1, with 7 bases fitting TRBD1. Germline lookup yields CDR1 SGDLS and CDR2 YYNGEE. Trimming removed 4 bases from V and 1 base from J; junction bases left unmatched: 10. This CDR3 contains 16 residues. The CDR3 spells CASSPGQVIPNTEAFF. The CDR3 DNA follows: TGTGCCAGCAGCCCTGGACAGGTTATACCGAACACTGAAGCTTTCTTT.

CDR3 in DNA: TGCGCCAGCAGCCCTGGGAGGAGTAGCGGGGGGGCCGAGACCCAGTACTTC. This sequence encodes CASSPGRSSGGAETQYF. This chain joins TRBV5-1 and TRBJ2-5, with 11 bases matching TRBD2. There are 17 residues in the CDR3. Trimming at V came to 4 bases and at J to 5 bases, leaving 13 bases not matched to a gene. Germline V gene lookup returns CDR1 SGHRS and CDR2 YFSETQ.

This clone was seen once. V is TRBV6-5 and J is TRBJ2-1; D uncertain. V was pared by 1 base and J by 10 bases, with 5 bases between. The CDR3 contains 11 residues. Germline CDR1 MNHEY, CDR2 SVGAGI. The DNA for the CDR3 is TGTGCCAGCAGTTACTATGAGGAGCAGTTCTTC. Translating it yields CASSYYEEQFF.

The chain has TRBV6-1 and TRBJ1-2, with D hard to call. From germline, CDR1 is MNHNS and CDR2 SASEGT. V lost 6 bases, J lost 6 bases, and 20 bases lay in between. The CDR3 loop spans 15 amino acids. CDR3 coding DNA: TGTGCCAGCAGCCTACTCTCGTCCGTGAGGGATGGCTACACCTTC. This translates into CASSLLSSVRDGYTF.

V usage is TRBV19 and J usage is TRBJ2-6, with D possibly being TRBD1 or TRBD2 (5 bases each). This CDR3 has 19 residues. Germline assignment: CDR1 LNHDA and CDR2 SQIVND (reference sequence). The V gene lost 5 bases and the J gene lost 0 bases, with 20 bases spanning the gap. CDR3 bases: TGTGCCAGTAGTCCCACCGGGATCGGGCAGGGCTCTGGGGCCAACGTCCTGACTTTC. This codes for CASSPTGIGQGSGANVLTF.

The genes are TRBV6-6 and TRBJ1-3; D uncertain. Between the trimmed V and J ends, which lost 6 bases and 3 bases, there was a span of 9 bases. The V gene's germline CDR1 is MNHNY and CDR2 SVGAGI (reference sequence). The CDR3 has 13 amino acids. The CDR3 loop reads CASSPRVGNTIYF. CDR3 in DNA: TGTGCCAGCAGCCCCCGCGTTGGAAACACCATATATTTT.

The rearrangement links TRBV21-1 to TRBJ2-3; the D segment call TRBD1 is taken from the table without a DNA check. TRBV21-1 is assigned pseudogene status. The CDR3 sequence is 15 residues long. CDR3 protein: CASSNPDTFTDTQYF. CDR3 coding DNA: TGTGCCAGCAGCAACCCGGACACCTTCACAGATACGCAGTATTTT.

V and J are TRBV7-6 and TRBJ2-3; D unresolved. The V end lost 6 bases, the J end lost 6 bases, and 10 bases lay between the germline ends. The CDR3 runs 12 residues. Germline CDR1 and CDR2: SGHVS and FNYEAQ. The CDR3 protein is CASSHDRDTQYF. The CDR3 nucleotides are TGTGCCAGCAGTCACGATCGGGATACGCAGTATTTT.

V gene TRBV5-1 combines with J gene TRBJ2-7, with 8 bases that match TRBD2. Germline assignment: CDR1 SGHRS and CDR2 YFSETQ. The CDR3 is 14 residues long. V shed 3 bases, J shed 0 bases, and the junction held 2 bases outside the gene matches. This chain's CDR3 is CASSSGGSSYEQYF. In DNA form, the CDR3 reads TGCGCCAGCAGCTCGGGGGGGAGCTCCTACGAGCAGTACTTC.

J is TRBJ1-2 and V is TRBV18; a weak D match, TRBD1 (5 bases). The germline V gene has CDR1 KGHSH and CDR2 LQKENI. V lost 3 bases to trimming and J lost 6 bases, with 17 bases between them. The CDR3 extends over 15 amino acids. The CDR3 reads CASSPQTEFQDGYTF. The CDR3 coding sequence is TGTGCCAGCTCACCTCAGACAGAGTTTCAGGATGGCTACACCTTC. The entire variable domain, with the rest obtained from reference TRBV18 and TRBJ1-2, is as follows: NAGVMQNPRHLVRRRGQEARLRCSPMKGHSHVYWYRQLPEEGLKFMVYLQKENIIDESGMPKERFSAEFPKEGPSILRIQQVVRGDSAAYFCASSPQTEFQDGYTFGSGTRLTVV.

This sequence joins TRBV6-1 and TRBJ2-7, with 10 nucleotides matching TRBD1. There are 15 residues in the CDR3. CDR1 and CDR2 (germline): MNHNS, SASEGT. Unmatched junction bases numbered 5, after V lost 2 bases and J lost 4 bases. The CDR3 reads CASSESTGGLYEQYF. CDR3 DNA: TGTGCCAGCAGTGAATCGACAGGGGGCCTTTACGAGCAGTACTTC.

The chain is built from TRBV13 and TRBJ1-4; D gene ambiguous. V was pared by 5 bases and J by 0 bases, with 19 bases between. The CDR3 consists of 18 residues. In germline, CDR1 is PRHDT, CDR2 FYEKMQ (reference sequence). As DNA, the CDR3 is TGTGCCAGCAGCCTATCTTCACTCGGGCCCGCAACTAATGAAAAACTGTTTTTT. This codes for CASSLSSLGPATNEKLFF. Full variable domain (outside the CDR3, taken from reference TRBV13 and TRBJ1-4): AAGVIQSPRHLIKEKRETATLKCYPIPRHDTVYWYQQGPGQDPQFLISFYEKMQSDKGSIPDRFSAQQFSDYHSELNMSSLELGDSALYFCASSLSSLGPATNEKLFFGSGTQLSVL.

J is TRBJ2-3 and V is TRBV11-2, with unresolved D. The CDR3 length is 14 residues. Trimming pared 0 bases from V and 6 bases from J, leaving 10 bases between. The germline V gene has CDR1 SGHAT and CDR2 FQNNGV. In DNA form, the CDR3 reads TGTGCCAGCAGCTTAGAGCGAAAACCCGATACGCAGTATTTT. Its translation is CASSLERKPDTQYF.

The chain carries TRBV6-5 and TRBJ2-2; 7 bases line up with TRBD1. The CDR3 loop spans 16 amino acids. Trimming cost V 2 bases and J 4 bases; bases outside gene matches: 7. Germline-derived CDR1 and CDR2 are MNHEY and SVGAGI. The CDR3 DNA sequence: TGTGCCAGCAGTTACAGACGGACAGGCGTCACCGGGGAGCTGTTTTTT. Amino acids: CASSYRRTGVTGELFF.

Concerning this clone: The limits of the CDR3 on the DNA are not certain, so only TCRdb's listed CDR3 is given. The chain links TRBV28 to TRBJ1-2. CDR1 and CDR2 (germline): MDHEN, SYDVKM. From its first to its last residue, the CDR3 has 11 amino acids. The CDR3 loop reads CATRDFRGYTF.

The rearrangement uses TRBV19 and TRBJ1-4; D is possibly TRBD1 (5 bases). Germline V gene data show CDR1 as LNHDA and CDR2 as SQIVND (reference sequence). The CDR3 has 15 residues. The V and J ends lost 6 bases and 7 bases respectively, with 18 bases between them. For the CDR3, the DNA is TGTGCCAGTAGCGCCCGAATGGGGGACGTTGAAAAACTGTTTTTT. As protein: CASSARMGDVEKLFF.

This clone turned up a few times. This chain joins TRBV25-1 and TRBJ1-4; D remains ambiguous. The CDR3 has 13 amino acids. The V and J ends lost 3 bases and 7 bases respectively, with 9 bases between them. Germline assignment: CDR1 MGHDK and CDR2 SYGVNS. CDR3 DNA: TGTGCCAGCAGTGACCAAGCGGTTGAAAAACTGTTTTTT. As protein: CASSDQAVEKLFF.

This clone appeared a single time. The rearrangement joins TRBV6-4 to TRBJ1-2; 7 bases map to TRBD1. The CDR3 contains 14 residues. Germline CDR1 and CDR2: MRHNA and SNTAGT. J was trimmed by 4 bases and V by 6 bases; bases with no gene match: 8. The CDR3 coding sequence is TGTGCCAGCAGAGGACAGGTTCCTCCCTATGGCTACACCTTC. It specifies CASRGQVPPYGYTF.

The rearrangement joins TRBV9 to TRBJ1-4; TRBD1 matches at 7 bases. CDR3 length: 17 amino acids. V shed 4 bases and J 8 bases; nucleotides not matched to a gene: 17. Germline lookup yields CDR1 SGDLS and CDR2 YYNGEE. The CDR3 sequence: CASSSGTALSPPEKLFF. Here the CDR3 DNA reads TGTGCCAGCAGCTCAGGGACAGCCCTCAGCCCTCCCGAAAAACTGTTTTTT.

The V and J genes are TRBV2 and TRBJ1-4; D is uncertain. Deletions cut 2 bases from V and 8 bases from J, with 12 bases between. Germline-derived CDR1 and CDR2 are SNHLY and FYNNEI. This CDR3 spans 14 amino acids. CDR3 region: CASSEWGRGEKLFF. DNA of the CDR3: TGTGCCAGCAGTGAATGGGGTAGAGGGGAAAAACTGTTTTTT. Combining the CDR3 with reference TRBV2 and TRBJ1-4 gives the whole variable domain EPEVTQTPSHQVTQMGQEVILRCVPISNHLYFYWYRQILGQKVEFLVSFYNNEISEKSEIFDDQFSVERPDGSNFTLKIRSTKLEDSAMYFCASSEWGRGEKLFFGSGTQLSVL.

The count of this clone is one. One end of the junction fails to match germline, which may point to a read error. The chain combines TRBV5-1 with TRBJ2-5, with 9 nucleotides matching TRBD1. The CDR3 totals 15 residues. Germline V gene sequence: CDR1 SGHRS, CDR2 YFSETQ. CDR3 amino acids: CASSAGTGIREAQYF. The CDR3 region has the DNA TGCGCCAGCAGCGCTGGGACAGGGATACGAGAGGCCCAGTACTTC.

V gene TRBV19 combines with J gene TRBJ1-2, with a tentative D call TRBD1 (5 bases). Per germline, CDR1 LNHDA and CDR2 SQIVND (reference sequence). Trimming removed 6 bases at V and 0 bases at J, with 20 bases between. CDR3 length: 17 amino acids. The CDR3 region has the DNA TGTGCCAGTAGCCCAGACAGCGTCTCCACAGCTAACTATGGCTACACCTTC. It codes for CASSPDSVSTANYGYTF.

V is TRBV5-1 and J is TRBJ2-7; D is ambiguous. Germline-derived CDR1 and CDR2 are SGHRS and YFSETQ. The V end lost 1 base, the J end lost 4 bases, and 12 bases lay between the germline ends. The CDR3 has 14 amino acids. The CDR3 DNA reads as TGCGCCAGCAGCTTGAATGACCCCACTTACGAGCAGTACTTC. This codes for CASSLNDPTYEQYF.

This clone has a single count. The chain uses TRBV4-1 and TRBJ1-4; maybe TRBD1 (5 bases). CDR3 length: 15 residues. Trimming took 0 bases from V and 7 from J, leaving 12 bases between them. Germline CDR1 reads MGHRA; CDR2 reads YSYEKL. The CDR3: CASSQDRVDGEKLFF. The CDR3 coding sequence is TGCGCCAGCAGCCAAGACAGGGTTGATGGTGAAAAACTGTTTTTT.

The chain uses TRBV7-3 and TRBJ1-6, with D hard to call. V lost 7 bases to trimming and J lost 5 bases, with 12 bases between them. The CDR3 is made up of 14 amino acids. Per the germline V gene, CDR1 is SGHTA and CDR2 is FQGTGA. CDR3 region: CASTRSENNSPLHF. CDR3 nucleotides: TGTGCCAGCACCCGGTCGGAGAATAATTCACCCCTCCACTTT.

This chain joins TRBV6-6 and TRBJ2-1; D gene ambiguous. Per germline, CDR1 MNHNY and CDR2 SVGAGI (reference sequence). This CDR3 region has 16 residues. Trimming removed 0 bases from V and 7 bases from J, with 16 bases in between. CDR3 region: CASSYSGQSTWNEQFF. The DNA of the CDR3 is TGTGCCAGCAGTTACTCTGGGCAGTCCACCTGGAATGAGCAGTTCTTC.

This rearrangement joins TRBV5-1 to TRBJ1-1, with 7 positions matching TRBD1. The CDR3 has 14 residues. After removal of 3 bases from V and 0 bases from J, the junction contained 2 bases not matched to a gene. Germline assignment: CDR1 SGHRS and CDR2 YFSETQ. The chain's CDR3 is CASSSGQVNTEAFF. CDR3 sequence (DNA): TGCGCCAGCAGCTCCGGACAGGTGAACACTGAAGCTTTCTTT.

V is TRBV27 and J is TRBJ2-7; TRBD2 matches at 8 bases. CDR1 and CDR2 from the germline V gene are MNHEY and SMNVEV (reference sequence). This CDR3 has 15 residues. The J segment lost 2 bases and the V segment lost 3 bases, leaving 6 bases of the junction unmatched. The chain's CDR3 is CASSFSGVAPYEQYF. The CDR3 DNA follows: TGTGCCAGCAGTTTTAGCGGGGTCGCCCCCTACGAGCAGTACTTC.

J is TRBJ2-2 and V is TRBV27, with D tentatively TRBD1 or TRBD2 (6 bases each). V was cut by 5 bases and J by 4 bases, with 11 bases left in between. The CDR3 has 14 residues. Germline lookup yields CDR1 MNHEY and CDR2 SMNVEV (reference sequence). The CDR3 sequence: CASSEEGVTGELFF. The CDR3 coding sequence is TGTGCCAGCAGTGAGGAGGGGGTCACCGGGGAGCTGTTTTTT.

The chain has TRBV6-1 and TRBJ2-7; 10 bases fit TRBD1. Germline CDR1 MNHNS, CDR2 SASEGT. The V and J ends lost 5 bases and 7 bases, in that order; junction bases with no gene match: 11. CDR3 size: 15 residues. This chain's CDR3 is CASSFRQGAMGEQYF. The CDR3 DNA follows: TGTGCCAGCAGTTTCCGACAGGGGGCGATGGGGGAGCAGTACTTC.

This clone was detected a few times. This rearrangement joins TRBV5-8 to TRBJ2-3; D is perhaps TRBD2 (5 bases). Between the trimmed V and J ends, which lost 5 bases and 8 bases, there was a span of 6 bases. Germline V gives CDR1 SGHTS, CDR2 YDEGEE. This CDR3 comprises 10 residues. The CDR3 loop is CASRAGTQYF. The DNA for the CDR3 is TGTGCCAGCAGGGCGGGTACGCAGTATTTT.